This passage covers 8 T cell receptor beta chains from one sample sequenced in a study of spatial heterogeneity in lung cancer. TCRdb re-analysed the 5' RACE reads in MiXCR, keeping a single row per CDR3 protein. This table has some 41,000 distinct CDR3 sequences, 20% to 25% appearing once. The time point: blood at routine non-recurrence follow-up after resection. Sequenced here: PBMCs, sampled at follow-up. The receptors derive from a female donor with early-stage non-small cell lung cancer.

At least ten counts were recorded for this clonotype. The chain links TRBV6-5 to TRBJ2-3; no definite D call. Trimming cost V 0 bases and J 1 base, with 5 bases left between them. The germline gives CDR1 MNHEY, CDR2 SVGAGI. This CDR3 is 14 amino acids long. The CDR3 region has the DNA TGTGCCAGCAGTTACTCGCTGGGCACAGATACGCAGTATTTT. This translates into CASSYSLGTDTQYF.

By sample fraction, this clonotype is medium-sized. V and J are TRBV27 and TRBJ2-7; the D gene is possibly TRBD2 (6 bases). V was cut by 4 bases and J by 7 bases, with 14 bases left in between. CDR3 length: 13 amino acids. The germline CDR1 and CDR2 sequences are MNHEY and SMNVEV (reference sequence). The CDR3 DNA is TGTGCCAGCAGTTCAACGGCCGCGGGGGAGCAGTACTTC. It yields the protein CASSSTAAGEQYF.

This clonotype was found a few times. This chain connects TRBV7-9 to TRBJ2-5, with 7 bases lining up with TRBD2. CDR1 and CDR2 from the germline V gene are SEHNR and FQNEAQ (reference sequence). The CDR3 loop spans 16 amino acids. V trimming: 2 bases; J trimming: 8 bases; junction bases outside the gene matches: 14. The CDR3 reads CASSLSSSGFKRTQYF. Written as DNA, the CDR3 is TGTGCCAGCAGCTTATCGTCTAGCGGATTCAAGAGAACCCAGTACTTC.

This clonotype has a count of ten or more. The gene calls are TRBV28 and TRBJ2-7; D is possibly TRBD1 or TRBD2 (5 bases each). The CDR3 length is 14 residues. CDR1 MDHEN and CDR2 SYDVKM come from the germline V gene. The V end was cut by 5 bases, the J end by 12 bases, with 23 bases between. DNA for the CDR3: TGTGCCAGCAGTATACCCGCCACCAGGGAGCTCTCGTACTTC. Protein product: CASSIPATRELSYF.

In nucleotides, the CDR3 is TGTGCCAGCAGCCAACCGGGGGTGGTAAACACCATATATTTT. This encodes CASSQPGVVNTIYF. V is TRBV3-1 and J is TRBJ1-3, with D perhaps matching TRBD1 (5 bases). The germline V and J ends were trimmed by 2 bases and 6 bases, with 11 bases remaining between them. CDR1 is LGHDT and CDR2 is YNNKEL in the germline V gene (reference sequence). The length of the CDR3 is 14 residues.

The chain uses TRBV7-2 and TRBJ1-5; TRBD1 might be the D (5 bases). CDR1 and CDR2 (germline): SGHTA, FQGNSA. Deletions cut 1 base from V and 7 bases from J, with 11 bases between. This CDR3 spans 14 amino acids. This chain's CDR3 is CASSLGGESQPQHF. CDR3 DNA: TGTGCCAGCAGCTTAGGGGGGGAGAGCCAGCCCCAGCATTTT.

This clonotype has at least ten counts. The chain uses TRBV29-1 and TRBJ1-3; no firm D call. This CDR3 has 13 residues. Trimming pared 8 bases from V and 4 bases from J, leaving 15 bases between. Per the germline V gene, CDR1 is SQVTM and CDR2 is ANQGSEA. The CDR3 reads CSFRLGEGNTIYF. The CDR3 region has the DNA TGCAGCTTCAGGCTGGGAGAAGGAAACACCATATATTTT.

The table lists this clonotype with many counts. The chain combines TRBV5-6 with TRBJ1-5; 7 nucleotides line up with TRBD1. The V gene's germline CDR1 is SGHDT and CDR2 YYEEEE. The CDR3 has 14 amino acids. Germline trimming cut 4 bases from V and 1 base from J; bases unmatched to any gene: 2. This CDR3 reads CASSMTGSNQPQHF. Here the CDR3 DNA reads TGTGCCAGCAGCATGACAGGGAGCAATCAGCCCCAGCATTTT.